This TCR beta chain appears in the sequencing data of a study of shared clonotypes between healthy human individuals. On the study more broadly: Donors had three CD4 naive, three CD4 memory, two CD8 naive and one CD8 memory plate apiece. Study-level results: Naive subsets typically showed greater estimated richness than memory subsets. Unshared clonotypes carried lower generation probabilities than those common to all four donors.

The data were produced by immunoSEQ multiplex PCR, yet TCRdb's version contains in-frame clones alone and is incomplete. The table has just over 2,000,000 clones, about 95% seen once. With respect to this clone: Its antigen remains unknown.

Positively selected for CCR7, the CD45RO-negative cells used as naive CD8 cells excluded terminally differentiated effector memory CD45RA+ cells. Trimming removed 4 bases from V and 2 bases from J; junction bases left unmatched: 6. The CDR3 consists of 16 residues. Germline V gene sequence: CDR1 SGHDT, CDR2 YYEEEE. The sequencing input was naive CD8+ T cells sorted from blood. This clonotype was obtained from a man between 18 and 29 years old in good health. This rearrangement joins TRBV5-6 to TRBJ2-7, with 13 positions matching TRBD2. As DNA, the CDR3 is TGTGCCAGCAGCGAGGGACTAGCGGGGCACGCCTACGAGCAGTACTTC. It encodes CASSEGLAGHAYEQYF.